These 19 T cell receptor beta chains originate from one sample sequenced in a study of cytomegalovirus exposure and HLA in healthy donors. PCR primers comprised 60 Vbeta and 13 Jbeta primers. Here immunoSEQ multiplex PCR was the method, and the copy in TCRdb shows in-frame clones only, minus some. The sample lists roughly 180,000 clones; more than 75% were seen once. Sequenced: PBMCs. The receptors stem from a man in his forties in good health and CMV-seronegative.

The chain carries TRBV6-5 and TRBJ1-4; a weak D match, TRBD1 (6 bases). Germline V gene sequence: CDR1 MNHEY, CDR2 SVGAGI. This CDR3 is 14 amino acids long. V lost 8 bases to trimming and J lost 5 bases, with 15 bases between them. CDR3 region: CASGKQGINEKLFF. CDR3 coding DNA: TGTGCCAGCGGTAAACAGGGTATAAATGAAAAACTGTTTTTT.

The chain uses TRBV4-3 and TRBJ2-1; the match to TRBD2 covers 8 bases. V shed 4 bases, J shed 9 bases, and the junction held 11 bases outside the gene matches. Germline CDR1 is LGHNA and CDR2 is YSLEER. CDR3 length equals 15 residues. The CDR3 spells CASSLGTSGIGEQFF. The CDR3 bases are TGCGCCAGCAGCCTGGGCACTAGCGGTATAGGTGAGCAGTTCTTC.

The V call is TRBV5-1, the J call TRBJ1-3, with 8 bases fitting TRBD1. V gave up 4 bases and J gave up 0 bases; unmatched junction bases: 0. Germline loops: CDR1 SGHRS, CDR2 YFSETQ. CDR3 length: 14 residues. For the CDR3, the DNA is TGCGCCAGCAGCACAGGGGGCTCTGGAAACACCATATATTTT. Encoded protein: CASSTGGSGNTIYF.

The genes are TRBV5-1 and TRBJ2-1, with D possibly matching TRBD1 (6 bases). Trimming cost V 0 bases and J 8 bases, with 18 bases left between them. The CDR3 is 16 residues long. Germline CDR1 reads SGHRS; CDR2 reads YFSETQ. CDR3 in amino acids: CASSLDPQGPQDEQFF. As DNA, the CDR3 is TGCGCCAGCAGCTTGGACCCACAGGGCCCGCAGGATGAGCAGTTCTTC.

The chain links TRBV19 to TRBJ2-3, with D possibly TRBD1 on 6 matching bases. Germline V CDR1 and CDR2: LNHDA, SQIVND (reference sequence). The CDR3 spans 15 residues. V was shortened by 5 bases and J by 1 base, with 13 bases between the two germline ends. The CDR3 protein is CASSAPGVGTDTQYF. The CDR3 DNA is TGTGCCAGTAGTGCGCCAGGGGTGGGCACAGATACGCAGTATTTT.

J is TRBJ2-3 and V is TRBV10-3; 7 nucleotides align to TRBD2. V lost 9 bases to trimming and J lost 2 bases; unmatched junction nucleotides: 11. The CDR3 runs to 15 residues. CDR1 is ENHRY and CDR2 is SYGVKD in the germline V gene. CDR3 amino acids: CAISDPSGSTDTQYF. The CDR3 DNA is TGTGCCATTTCCGACCCTAGCGGCTCCACAGATACGCAGTATTTT.

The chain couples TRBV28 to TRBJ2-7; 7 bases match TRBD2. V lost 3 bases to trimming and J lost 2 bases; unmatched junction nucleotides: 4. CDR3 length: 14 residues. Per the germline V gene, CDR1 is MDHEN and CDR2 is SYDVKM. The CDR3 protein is CASSFLAEAYEQYF. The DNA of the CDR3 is TGTGCCAGCAGTTTCCTAGCGGAGGCCTACGAGCAGTACTTC. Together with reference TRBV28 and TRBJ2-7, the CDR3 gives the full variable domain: DVKVTQSSRYLVKRTGEKVFLECVQDMDHENMFWYRQDPGLGLRLIYFSYDVKMKEKGDIPEGYSVSREKKERFSLILESASTNQTSMYLCASSFLAEAYEQYFGPGTRLTVT.

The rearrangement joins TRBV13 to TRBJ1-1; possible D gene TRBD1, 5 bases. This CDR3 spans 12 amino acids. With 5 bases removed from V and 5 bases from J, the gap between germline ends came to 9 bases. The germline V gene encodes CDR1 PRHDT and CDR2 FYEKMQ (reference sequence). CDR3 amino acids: CASSGGGTEAFF. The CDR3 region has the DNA TGTGCCAGCAGCGGGGGGGGAACTGAAGCTTTCTTT. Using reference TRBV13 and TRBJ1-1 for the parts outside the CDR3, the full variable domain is AAGVIQSPRHLIKEKRETATLKCYPIPRHDTVYWYQQGPGQDPQFLISFYEKMQSDKGSIPDRFSAQQFSDYHSELNMSSLELGDSALYFCASSGGGTEAFFGQGTRLTVV.

DNA of the CDR3: TGTGCCAGCAGTCGACAGGGGAATAGAAATGAGCAGTTCTTC. Protein: CASSRQGNRNEQFF. The gene calls are TRBV9 and TRBJ2-1; 8 nucleotides agree with TRBD1. The CDR3 has 14 residues. V trimming: 5 bases; J trimming: 7 bases; junction bases outside the gene matches: 8. Per the germline V gene, CDR1 is SGDLS and CDR2 is YYNGEE.

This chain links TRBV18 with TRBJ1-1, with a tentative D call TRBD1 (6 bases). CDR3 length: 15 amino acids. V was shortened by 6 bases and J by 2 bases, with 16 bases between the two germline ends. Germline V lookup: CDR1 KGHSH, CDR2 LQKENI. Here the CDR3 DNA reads TGTGCCAGCTCCCCCCAAGGGGGGGGAAACACTGAAGCTTTCTTT. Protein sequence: CASSPQGGGNTEAFF. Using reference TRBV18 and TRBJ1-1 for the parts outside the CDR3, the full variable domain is NAGVMQNPRHLVRRRGQEARLRCSPMKGHSHVYWYRQLPEEGLKFMVYLQKENIIDESGMPKERFSAEFPKEGPSILRIQQVVRGDSAAYFCASSPQGGGNTEAFFGQGTRLTVV.

CDR3 sequence (DNA): TGTGCCAGCAGCTCCCGAGGTGCGTCCGAGCAGTACTTC. Translated: CASSSRGASEQYF. This chain links TRBV7-3 with TRBJ2-7; D uncertain. In germline, CDR1 is SGHTA, CDR2 FQGTGA. The CDR3 loop spans 13 amino acids. V lost 4 bases and J lost 6, with 13 bases in between.

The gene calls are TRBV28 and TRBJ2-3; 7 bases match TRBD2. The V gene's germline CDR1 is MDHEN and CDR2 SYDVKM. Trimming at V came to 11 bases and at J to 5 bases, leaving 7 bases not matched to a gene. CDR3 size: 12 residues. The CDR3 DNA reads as TGTGCCTCAAAGCGGGGCGTAGATACGCAGTATTTT. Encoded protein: CASKRGVDTQYF.

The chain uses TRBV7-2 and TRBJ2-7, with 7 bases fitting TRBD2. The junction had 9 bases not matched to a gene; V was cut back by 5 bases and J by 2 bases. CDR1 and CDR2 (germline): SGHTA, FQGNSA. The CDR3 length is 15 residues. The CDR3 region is CASSPREGAPYEQYF. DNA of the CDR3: TGTGCCAGCAGCCCGAGGGAGGGAGCCCCCTACGAGCAGTACTTC.

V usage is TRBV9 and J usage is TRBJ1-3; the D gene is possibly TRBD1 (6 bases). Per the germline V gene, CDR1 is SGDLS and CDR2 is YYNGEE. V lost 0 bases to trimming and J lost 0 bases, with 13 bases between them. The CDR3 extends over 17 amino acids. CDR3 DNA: TGTGCCAGCAGCGTAGGTCCGGGGGGCACCTCTGGAAACACCATATATTTT. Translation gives CASSVGPGGTSGNTIYF.

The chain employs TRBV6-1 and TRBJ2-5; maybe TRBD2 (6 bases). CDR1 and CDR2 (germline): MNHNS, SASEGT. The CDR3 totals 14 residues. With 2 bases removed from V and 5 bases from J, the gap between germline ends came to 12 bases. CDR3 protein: CASSESGGGETQYF. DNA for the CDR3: TGTGCCAGCAGTGAATCCGGGGGTGGGGAGACCCAGTACTTC.

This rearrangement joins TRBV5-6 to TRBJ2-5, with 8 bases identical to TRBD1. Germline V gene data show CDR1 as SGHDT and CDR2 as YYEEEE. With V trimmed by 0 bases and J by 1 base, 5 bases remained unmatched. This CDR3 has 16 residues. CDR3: CASSLVAQGVQETQYF. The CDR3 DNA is TGTGCCAGCAGCTTGGTCGCACAGGGGGTCCAAGAGACCCAGTACTTC.

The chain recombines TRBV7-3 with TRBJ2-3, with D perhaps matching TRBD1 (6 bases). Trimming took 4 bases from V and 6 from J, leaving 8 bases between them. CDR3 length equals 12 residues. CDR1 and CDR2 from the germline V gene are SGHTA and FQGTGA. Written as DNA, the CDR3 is TGTGCCAGCAGCTCCCAGGGGGATACGCAGTATTTT. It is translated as CASSSQGDTQYF.

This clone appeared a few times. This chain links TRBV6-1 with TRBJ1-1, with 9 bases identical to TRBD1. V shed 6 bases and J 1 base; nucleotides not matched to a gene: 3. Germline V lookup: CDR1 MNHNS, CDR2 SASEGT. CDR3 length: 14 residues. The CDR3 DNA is TGTGCCAGCAGAGTGGGACAGGGGAACACTGAAGCTTTCTTT. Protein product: CASRVGQGNTEAFF.

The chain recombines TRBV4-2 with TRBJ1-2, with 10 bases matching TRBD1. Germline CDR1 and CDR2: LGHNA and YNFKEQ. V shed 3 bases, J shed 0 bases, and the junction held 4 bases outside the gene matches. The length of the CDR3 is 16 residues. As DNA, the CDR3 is TGTGCCAGCAGCCACTCCGGGACAGGGGCTAACTATGGCTACACCTTC. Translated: CASSHSGTGANYGYTF.